The entry below gives a single TCR beta chain sequence along with its context. The target antigen is unknown. The record originates from a study of long-term antiretroviral therapy in people with HIV. Each donor provided at least one pre-ART PBMC sample and at least two post-ART PBMC samples. Study outcomes and limitations: Repertoires from HIV showed CDR3 length ranges narrower than those of controls.

Samples were assayed with immunoSEQ v3.0 at survey level. TCRdb keeps only in-frame clones here, not all; method: immunoSEQ multiplex PCR. The repertoire consists of just over 20,000 clones, with just under 85% occurring once and the leading ten covering approximately 4.5%. Trimming pared 8 bases from V and 6 bases from J, leaving 15 bases between. The CDR3 totals 13 residues. Germline assignment: CDR1 LNHNV and CDR2 YYDKDF (reference sequence). The genes are TRBV15 and TRBJ2-3; the D gene is possibly TRBD2 (5 bases). Sample: unsorted PBMCs, taken 0.5 years after starting antiretroviral therapy. The clonotype originates from a man aged 18 to 30 with HIV. The CDR3 DNA follows: TGTGCCACCGCTGCGGGCCGCGGGGATACGCAGTATTTT. This encodes CATAAGRGDTQYF.